Listed here are 15 T cell receptor beta chains from one sample, sequenced in a study of radiotherapy plus CTLA-4 blockade in lung cancer. Profiling relied on immunoSEQ multiplex PCR, and the TCRdb table lists in-frame clones only, not all of them. The repertoire includes 120,000 or so clones, 90% of them detected once, and approximately 7% sits in the top ten. The sequencing used peripheral blood, collected from a patient treated with radiotherapy plus ipilimumab. The source is a human donor with non-small cell lung cancer that progressed on radiotherapy plus ipilimumab.

The chain has TRBV10-3 and TRBJ2-2, with D uncertain. This CDR3 spans 12 amino acids. V lost 5 bases and J lost 3, with 4 bases in between. Germline V gives CDR1 ENHRY, CDR2 SYGVKD. The DNA of the CDR3 is TGTGCCATCAGTCCCCACACCGGGGAGCTGTTTTTT. This translates into CAISPHTGELFF.

The genes are TRBV27 and TRBJ2-3; 10 positions match TRBD1. The V segment lost 6 bases and the J segment 2 bases; nucleotides outside the gene matches: 2. The CDR3 is made up of 14 amino acids. In germline, CDR1 is MNHEY, CDR2 SMNVEV (reference sequence). The CDR3 sequence: CASRDRGVTDTQYF. The CDR3 bases are TGTGCCAGCAGGGACAGGGGGGTCACAGATACGCAGTATTTT.

The rearrangement uses TRBV29-1 and TRBJ1-5; the match to TRBD1 covers 7 bases. This CDR3 contains 14 residues. The germline V gene encodes CDR1 SQVTM and CDR2 ANQGSEA. Unmatched junction bases numbered 7, after V lost 5 bases and J lost 3 bases. Here the CDR3 DNA reads TGCAGCGTTTCTAAGGGGACAGTCAATCAGCCCCAGCATTTT. It encodes CSVSKGTVNQPQHF.

The J gene is TRBJ1-4, the V gene TRBV5-1; D remains unclear. Germline CDR1 and CDR2: SGHRS and YFSETQ. The CDR3 is 14 amino acids. V was cut by 0 bases and J by 2 bases, with 5 bases left in between. CDR3 coding DNA: TGCGCCAGCAGCTTGGTGGGGACTAATGAAAAACTGTTTTTT. Protein product: CASSLVGTNEKLFF.

This chain uses TRBV5-1 with TRBJ2-5; D remains unclear. The J call may be wrong; the DNA end is better matched by TRBJ2-7. In germline, CDR1 is SGHRS, CDR2 YFSETQ. CDR3 length equals 14 residues. The CDR3 nucleotides read TGCGCCAGCAGCTTGGAAGGTTCGGGTGGCGAGCAGTACTTC. As protein: CASSLEGSGGEQYF.

The chain carries TRBV10-3 and TRBJ2-2; D is tentatively TRBD1 or TRBD2 (6 bases each). The germline gives CDR1 ENHRY, CDR2 SYGVKD. V lost 4 bases and J lost 5, with 11 bases in between. CDR3 length equals 14 residues. Here the CDR3 reads CAISATGRTGELFF. The DNA of the CDR3 is TGTGCCATCAGTGCAACAGGGAGGACCGGGGAGCTGTTTTTT.

The CDR3 DNA sequence: TGTGCCAGCAGCAGTGGACAGGAGGTCTCGGAGCAGTACTTC. It encodes CASSSGQEVSEQYF. The chain is built from TRBV9 and TRBJ2-7; 7 nucleotides match TRBD1. In germline, CDR1 is SGDLS, CDR2 YYNGEE. This CDR3 spans 14 amino acids. V was clipped by 4 bases and J by 7 bases; unmatched bases: 11. Looking up the rest from reference TRBV9 and TRBJ2-7 gives the full variable domain: DSGVTQTPKHLITATGQRVTLRCSPRSGDLSVYWYQQSLDQGLQFLIQYYNGEERAKGNILERFSAQQFPDLHSELNLSSLELGDSALYFCASSSGQEVSEQYFGPGTRLTVT.

The chain recombines TRBV5-6 with TRBJ2-3, with D perhaps TRBD1 (5 bases). Between the trimmed V and J ends, which lost 0 bases and 6 bases, there was a span of 11 bases. Looked up from germline, CDR1 is SGHDT and CDR2 is YYEEEE. This CDR3 comprises 14 residues. The CDR3 is CASSLAQGRDTQYF. In DNA, the CDR3 is TGTGCCAGCAGCTTGGCGCAGGGAAGGGATACGCAGTATTTT.

The chain has TRBV11-2 and TRBJ1-2; 9 positions agree with TRBD1. V shed 5 bases, J shed 2 bases, and the junction held 3 bases outside the gene matches. Germline CDR1 reads SGHAT; CDR2 reads FQNNGV. The CDR3 runs 14 residues. The CDR3 is CASSRTGGNYGYTF. The CDR3 bases are TGTGCCAGCAGCCGTACAGGGGGCAACTATGGCTACACCTTC. The full variable domain, rest sourced from reference TRBV11-2 and TRBJ1-2, is EAGVAQSPRYKIIEKRQSVAFWCNPISGHATLYWYQQILGQGPKLLIQFQNNGVVDDSQLPKDRFSAERLKGVDSTLKIQPAKLEDSAVYLCASSRTGGNYGYTFGSGTRLTVV.

V usage is TRBV15 and J usage is TRBJ2-1; D not resolved. V lost 0 bases to trimming and J lost 12 bases, with 15 bases between them. The CDR3 extends over 14 amino acids. Germline V gives CDR1 LNHNV, CDR2 YYDKDF (reference sequence). The CDR3 spells CATSRDVSRSGQFF. Here the CDR3 DNA reads TGTGCCACCAGCAGAGATGTGAGCCGTTCGGGGCAGTTCTTC.

V and J are TRBV27 and TRBJ1-1; weak D call: TRBD1 (5 bases). Trimming cost V 1 base and J 2 bases, with 26 bases left between them. The CDR3 covers 20 residues. The V gene's germline CDR1 is MNHEY and CDR2 SMNVEV (reference sequence). The CDR3 reads CASSLYSGGGTTPSNTEAFF. The CDR3 DNA sequence: TGTGCCAGCAGTTTATATAGCGGTGGGGGGACCACTCCATCAAACACTGAAGCTTTCTTT.

Only one count was recorded for this clone. This rearrangement joins TRBV5-1 to TRBJ2-7, with a weak D call TRBD2 (6 bases). This CDR3 has 13 amino acids. The V and J ends lost 0 bases and 3 bases respectively, with 7 bases between them. CDR1 is SGHRS and CDR2 is YFSETQ in the germline V gene. The chain's CDR3 is CASSLGEDYEQYF. The DNA of the CDR3 is TGCGCCAGCAGCTTGGGGGAGGACTACGAGCAGTACTTC.

This clone was seen more than once but under ten times. V is TRBV6-5 and J is TRBJ2-3; TRBD1 matches 7 bases. The CDR3 covers 15 residues. The V and J ends lost 5 bases and 5 bases, in that order; junction bases with no gene match: 10. Germline V gene sequence: CDR1 MNHEY, CDR2 SVGAGI. Here the CDR3 DNA reads TGTGCCAGCAGTGCCGGGACAGTTCGGCGAGATACGCAGTATTTT. Translated, it gives CASSAGTVRRDTQYF.

The CDR3: CASSVAVTNYGYTF. The CDR3 DNA reads TGTGCCAGCAGCGTAGCAGTTACTAACTATGGCTACACCTTC. V is TRBV9 and J is TRBJ1-2; D not resolved. Germline CDR1 is SGDLS and CDR2 is YYNGEE. CDR3 length: 14 amino acids. Trimming stripped 0 bases from V and 0 bases from J, with 6 bases between.

V gene TRBV1 combines with J gene TRBJ2-1. TRBV1 constitutes a pseudogene. The CDR3 loop spans 18 amino acids. CDR3 region: CTSSPPGHSTSSYNEQFF. Written as DNA, the CDR3 is TGCACCAGCAGCCCCCCCGGGCACAGCACCAGCTCCTACAATGAGCAGTTCTTC.